Sequencing of this T cell receptor (beta chain) was carried out in a study of blood T cell repertoires in COVID-19. Study context: Italy, Spain and the United States were the sources of the convalescent and acute COVID-19 samples. From T cells, B-cell-depleted T cells, or PBMCs came the material, which was cDNA or gDNA.

Assignments of participants to cohorts depended upon their own reported clinical history. This CDR3 has 13 amino acids. CDR1 and CDR2 from the germline V gene are SEHNR and FQNEAQ (reference sequence). Trimming removed 5 bases from V and 12 bases from J, with 20 bases in between. Methods used by the authors: It was from reference gene primer amplification that nucleated cell counts were estimated. Sequencing used immunoSEQ multiplex PCR; TCRdb keeps in-frame clones, though not all of them. V, J and clone size are taken as reported in that table, and D and trimming were inferred from the DNA itself. The table has roughly 290,000 clones, 70% to 90% seen once.

Sequenced sample: PBMCs or T cells enriched from blood (not recorded which). The genes are TRBV7-9 and TRBJ2-7, with D unclear. The sequence was obtained from a man younger than 40 who had recovered from COVID-19. The CDR3 loop reads CASSPIVFDKPYF. The CDR3 region has the DNA TGTGCCAGCAGCCCTATAGTCTTCGACAAACCGTACTTC. The full variable domain, its missing parts supplied by reference TRBV7-9 and TRBJ2-7, is DTGVSQNPRHKITKRGQNVTFRCDPISEHNRLYWYRQTLGQGPEFLTYFQNEAQLEKSRLLSDRFSAERPKGSFSTLEIQRTEQGDSAMYLCASSPIVFDKPYFGPGTRLTVT.